The TCR beta chain under discussion was sequenced for a study of blood T cell repertoires in COVID-19. Study information: Material from acute and convalescent COVID-19 was sourced from the United States, Italy and Spain. Sample material is recorded as cDNA or gDNA derived from T cells, B-cell-depleted T cells, or PBMCs.

The CDR3 runs 14 residues. V shed 7 bases and J 2 bases; nucleotides not matched to a gene: 9. The germline V gene encodes CDR1 SQVTM and CDR2 ANQGSEA. Original processing notes: Nucleated cell number was recorded as an estimate derived from reference gene primer amplification. Sequencing used immunoSEQ multiplex PCR; TCRdb keeps in-frame clones, though not all of them. V, J and clone size were drawn from that table, and D and trimming were deduced from the DNA. The table shows 84,000 or so clones, with over 70% occurring only once. The rearrangement links TRBV29-1 to TRBJ2-7; 9 bases line up with TRBD2. The clonotype comes from a man older than 75 with active or convalescent COVID-19. Sequencing was performed on peripheral blood. CDR3: CSARSGGTTYEQYF. The CDR3 DNA reads as TGCAGCGCTCGAAGCGGGGGGACCACCTACGAGCAGTACTTC.